Below, 9 T cell receptor beta chains from the same sample are listed, as sequenced in a study of prognosis after radiotherapy for stage I lung cancer. Two-round multiplex PCR, the amplification method, yielded TCR beta CDR3 from genomic DNA. First-round PCR, the initial amplification, used primers specific to each TRBV and TRBJ gene. One entry per CDR3 protein results from TCRdb running MiXCR on the multiplex PCR reads. In the table there are approximately 17,000 distinct CDR3 sequences, about 43% of which are singletons. This specimen consisted of PBMCs, obtained before or after stereotactic body radiation therapy (not recorded which). The receptor set was obtained from a donor aged 50 or older with non-small cell lung cancer.

In its sample, this clonotype was seen once. The chain recombines TRBV19 with TRBJ2-7, with D possibly being TRBD1 (6 bases). The V gene lost 11 bases and the J gene lost 6 bases, with 11 bases spanning the gap. CDR3 length: 10 residues. Germline CDR1 LNHDA, CDR2 SQIVND (reference sequence). Here the CDR3 reads CAGTRGEQYF. The CDR3 coding sequence is TGTGCCGGGACAAGGGGCGAGCAGTACTTC. The full variable domain, its missing parts supplied by reference TRBV19 and TRBJ2-7, is DGGITQSPKYLFRKEGQNVTLSCEQNLNHDAMYWYRQDPGQGLRLIYYSQIVNDFQKGDIAEGYSVSREKKESFPLTVTSAQKNPTAFYLCAGTRGEQYFGPGTRLTVT.

Details on this clonotype: Compared with germline, one end of the junction differs, possibly owing to a read error. The V call is TRBV6-1, the J call TRBJ2-7; D is uncertain. The CDR3 loop spans 15 amino acids. Germline V gives CDR1 MNHNS, CDR2 SASEGT. The CDR3 spells CASSSRMGGRNEHYF. CDR3 DNA sequence: TGTGCCAGCAGTAGCCGAATGGGTGGCAGAAACGAGCATTACTTC.

This clonotype was found a few times. The chain joins TRBV6-2 or TRBV6-3 to TRBJ1-6; D is possibly TRBD1 (5 bases). CDR3 length equals 15 residues. Trimming removed 0 bases from V and 7 bases from J, with 10 bases in between. The germline gives CDR1 MNHEY, CDR2 SVGEGT. The CDR3 reads CASSYSPDRNSPLHF. CDR3 DNA sequence: TGTGCCAGCAGTTACTCCCCTGACAGAAATTCACCCCTCCACTTT.

This clonotype is judged medium-sized. This sequence joins TRBV28 and TRBJ1-2; D gene unclear. The CDR3 covers 11 residues. Trimming left V 6 bases short and J 5 bases short, with 7 bases between. Germline lookup yields CDR1 MDHEN and CDR2 SYDVKM. DNA of the CDR3: TGTGCCAGCAGCTCGCGATATGGCTACACCTTC. Residues: CASSSRYGYTF.

Notes on this clonotype: A far larger clone is just one base off, so this is likely a read error. The CDR3 nucleotides read TGTGCCAGAAGTCCCAGGGGGCGCATCACCGGGGAGCTGTTTTTT. This sequence encodes CARSPRGRITGELFF. J is TRBJ2-2 and V is TRBV7-2; 8 bases are a match to TRBD1. V shed 9 bases and J 4 bases; nucleotides not matched to a gene: 10. CDR1 is SGHTA and CDR2 is FQGNSA in the germline V gene. CDR3 size: 15 residues. Full variable domain (remainder filled in from reference TRBV7-2 and TRBJ2-2): GAGVSQSPSNKVTEKGKDVELRCDPISGHTALYWYRQSLGQGLEFLIYFQGNSAPDKSGLPSDRFSAERTGGSVSTLTIQRTQQEDSAVYLCARSPRGRITGELFFGEGSRLTVL.

This clonotype is medium-sized. This chain joins TRBV6-1 and TRBJ2-7; the match to TRBD2 covers 7 bases. The CDR3 contains 15 residues. The V gene end was trimmed by 6 bases and the J gene end by 5 bases; junction bases not matched to a gene: 13. Per the germline V gene, CDR1 is MNHNS and CDR2 is SASEGT. Here the CDR3 reads CASSPSSGPSDEQYF. The CDR3 DNA is TGTGCCAGCAGCCCTTCTAGCGGACCCTCGGACGAGCAGTACTTC.

This clonotype was detected ten times or more. This rearrangement joins TRBV9 to TRBJ1-1; no clear D. Germline V gene sequence: CDR1 SGDLS, CDR2 YYNGEE. Trimming removed 4 bases at V and 4 bases at J, with 14 bases between. CDR3 length: 14 amino acids. The CDR3 nucleotides read TGTGCCAGCAGCCCCCTTGCCGGGCGCACTGAAGCTTTCTTT. It specifies CASSPLAGRTEAFF.

To note about this clonotype: Germline is not matched at one junction end, which may reflect a read error. The genes are TRBV28 and TRBJ1-2; no clear D. CDR3 size: 14 residues. Germline assignment: CDR1 MDHEN and CDR2 SYDVKM. Here the CDR3 DNA reads TGTGCCAGCAGGAAACGGGGAGTAGACTATGGCCACACCTTC. Its translation is CASRKRGVDYGHTF.

Notes on this clonotype: A much larger clone differs from this one at a single base, so this may be a read error. The chain employs TRBV10-3 and TRBJ1-3, with a tentative D call TRBD1 (6 bases). The ends were cut back, 11 bases at V and 6 bases at J, with 17 bases in the middle. CDR1 is ENHRY and CDR2 is SYGVKD in the germline V gene. This CDR3 spans 13 amino acids. In DNA form, the CDR3 reads TGTGCCGTACGGGGACAAACTGTAAACACCATATATTTT. Translating it yields CAVRGQTVNTIYF.